One and the same sample provided the 16 T cell receptor beta chains below, sequenced in a study of T cell responses to AZD1222 COVID-19 vaccine. Measured with immunoSEQ multiplex PCR; TCRdb has only the in-frame clones, and not every one. The table includes 100,000 or so clones, less than 90% detected once. The sample here was peripheral blood, taken on day 0 of AZD1222 vaccination. The receptors stem from an adult in good health.

This clone was picked up a small number of times. The chain has TRBV5-1 and TRBJ2-7, with D possibly matching TRBD1 (5 bases). This CDR3 is 15 amino acids long. Between the trimmed V and J ends, which lost 0 bases and 4 bases, there was a span of 14 bases. CDR1 is SGHRS and CDR2 is YFSETQ in the germline V gene. The CDR3 nucleotides are TGCGCCAGCAGCTTGGACCCTGGGGCAGAGTACGAGCAGTACTTC. Its translation is CASSLDPGAEYEQYF.

V and J are TRBV5-1 and TRBJ1-2; possibly TRBD1 for D (6 bases). Germline lookup yields CDR1 SGHRS and CDR2 YFSETQ. Trimming shortened V by 2 bases and J by 3 bases, and 23 bases separated the two germline ends. The CDR3 runs 18 residues. The CDR3 region is CASSFLRDTSFRDYGYTF. The DNA of the CDR3 is TGCGCCAGCAGCTTCTTACGGGACACCTCATTTAGGGACTATGGCTACACCTTC.

CDR3 sequence reads: CASSRTGGGEKLFF. The CDR3 region has the DNA TGTGCCAGCAGTCGAACAGGGGGCGGCGAAAAACTGTTTTTT. The chain employs TRBV25-1 and TRBJ1-4; 9 positions match TRBD1. Germline values: CDR1 MGHDK, CDR2 SYGVNS. Trimming cost V 5 bases and J 8 bases; bases outside gene matches: 6. The CDR3 has 14 residues.

The chain couples TRBV27 to TRBJ2-2; 8 bases line up with TRBD1. The trim removed 6 bases at V and 3 bases at J, leaving 12 bases unmatched. This CDR3 is built from 17 residues. The V gene's germline CDR1 is MNHEY and CDR2 SMNVEV (reference sequence). DNA of the CDR3: TGTGCCAGCAGAAAACAGGGGGACCTAATATACACCGGGGAGCTGTTTTTT. Protein: CASRKQGDLIYTGELFF.

The chain carries TRBV9 and TRBJ2-7; perhaps TRBD2 as D (6 bases). This CDR3 has 14 amino acids. The germline V gene has CDR1 SGDLS and CDR2 YYNGEE. V was trimmed by 0 bases and J by 4 bases, leaving 11 bases between them. CDR3 coding DNA: TGTGCCAGCAGCGTAGGTGGGGGACTGTACGAGCAGTACTTC. Its translation is CASSVGGGLYEQYF.

The chain employs TRBV7-2 and TRBJ2-5; D perhaps matches TRBD2 (5 bases). Trimming left V 1 base short and J 6 bases short, with 12 bases between. Germline lookup yields CDR1 SGHTA and CDR2 FQGNSA. This CDR3 is 14 amino acids long. The DNA for the CDR3 is TGTGCCAGCAGCTTAGAGGCTAGCTTCAAGACCCAGTACTTC. As protein: CASSLEASFKTQYF.

This clone was seen only a few times. The rearrangement uses TRBV5-5 and TRBJ2-5; D possibly matches TRBD1 or TRBD2 (7 bases each). Deletions cut 4 bases from V and 5 bases from J, with 15 bases between. The CDR3 covers 14 residues. Germline V lookup: CDR1 SGHKS, CDR2 YYEKEE (reference sequence). The CDR3 nucleotides are TGTGCCAGCAGCCTTTACAGGGGAGGGGAGACCCAGTACTTC. Translated: CASSLYRGGETQYF. The full variable domain, in which reference TRBV5-5 and TRBJ2-5 provide the parts outside the CDR3, is DAGVTQSPTHLIKTRGQQVTLRCSPISGHKSVSWYQQVLGQGPQFIFQYYEKEERGRGNFPDRFSARQFPNYSSELNVNALLLGDSALYLCASSLYRGGETQYFGPGTRLLVL.

This clone was observed once. The chain joins TRBV28 to TRBJ2-3; weak D call: TRBD2 (5 bases). V lost 6 bases, J lost 2 bases, and 15 bases lay in between. There are 15 residues in the CDR3. Germline lookup yields CDR1 MDHEN and CDR2 SYDVKM. CDR3 coding DNA: TGTGCCAGCAGCCTCAGGACGGGAAACACAGATACGCAGTATTTT. It is translated as CASSLRTGNTDTQYF.

The chain recombines TRBV27 with TRBJ2-7; D gene ambiguous. Trimming pared 6 bases from V and 2 bases from J, leaving 11 bases between. The CDR3 covers 13 residues. Germline lookup yields CDR1 MNHEY and CDR2 SMNVEV (reference sequence). CDR3 loop: CASRSRGTYEQYF. Written as DNA, the CDR3 is TGTGCCAGCAGATCTCGAGGAACCTACGAGCAGTACTTC.

The J gene is TRBJ2-5, the V gene TRBV29-1; D may be TRBD2 (6 bases). V lost 7 bases and J lost 5, with 14 bases in between. Germline V gene sequence: CDR1 SQVTM, CDR2 ANQGSEA. The CDR3 loop spans 12 amino acids. The CDR3 sequence: CSASGQDETQYF. DNA of the CDR3: TGCAGCGCCAGCGGGCAGGACGAGACCCAGTACTTC.

CDR3 region: CASGQAETVKLFF. CDR3 sequence (DNA): TGTGCCAGCGGACAGGCGGAAACTGTAAAACTGTTTTTT. The chain joins TRBV2 to TRBJ1-4, with TRBD1 matching over 7 bases. V was clipped by 8 bases and J by 10 bases; unmatched bases: 10. The CDR3 length is 13 residues. The germline CDR1 and CDR2 sequences are SNHLY and FYNNEI.

V and J are TRBV9 and TRBJ1-1, with no clear D. The ends were cut back, 0 bases at V and 1 base at J, with 13 bases in the middle. CDR1 is SGDLS, CDR2 YYNGEE, per germline. The CDR3 is 16 amino acids. Here the CDR3 DNA reads TGTGCCAGCAGCGTAGACCCCGATTTAGGGAACACTGAAGCTTTCTTT. Its translation is CASSVDPDLGNTEAFF.

The chain recombines TRBV29-1 with TRBJ2-7; 8 nucleotides line up with TRBD2. Trimming at V came to 4 bases and at J to 6 bases, leaving 5 bases not matched to a gene. Germline assignment: CDR1 SQVTM and CDR2 ANQGSEA. The CDR3 is 12 residues long. This chain's CDR3 is CSVGAGAGEQYF. The CDR3 bases are TGCAGCGTTGGAGCGGGAGCTGGCGAGCAGTACTTC.

This sequence joins TRBV29-1 and TRBJ2-7; D call uncertain. Germline values: CDR1 SQVTM, CDR2 ANQGSEA. Between the trimmed V and J ends, which lost 6 bases and 3 bases, there was a span of 15 bases. The CDR3 consists of 13 residues. The CDR3 reads CSVPGPSNYEQYF. In nucleotides, the CDR3 is TGCAGCGTCCCGGGTCCCTCCAACTACGAGCAGTACTTC.

The chain is built from TRBV2 and TRBJ2-2, with 8 bases matching TRBD1. From germline, CDR1 is SNHLY and CDR2 FYNNEI. V lost 6 bases to trimming and J lost 5 bases; unmatched junction nucleotides: 8. This CDR3 comprises 15 residues. The CDR3 DNA is TGTGCCAGCAGGACAGGGGATTGGAATACCGGGGAGCTGTTTTTT. Translated: CASRTGDWNTGELFF.

The chain combines TRBV5-1 with TRBJ1-3; D ambiguous. The CDR3 spans 15 residues. Trimming cost V 3 bases and J 0 bases, with 10 bases left between them. CDR1 and CDR2 from the germline V gene are SGHRS and YFSETQ. The CDR3 reads CASSYDRGSGNTIYF. The CDR3, as DNA: TGCGCCAGCAGCTACGACCGGGGCTCTGGAAACACCATATATTTT.